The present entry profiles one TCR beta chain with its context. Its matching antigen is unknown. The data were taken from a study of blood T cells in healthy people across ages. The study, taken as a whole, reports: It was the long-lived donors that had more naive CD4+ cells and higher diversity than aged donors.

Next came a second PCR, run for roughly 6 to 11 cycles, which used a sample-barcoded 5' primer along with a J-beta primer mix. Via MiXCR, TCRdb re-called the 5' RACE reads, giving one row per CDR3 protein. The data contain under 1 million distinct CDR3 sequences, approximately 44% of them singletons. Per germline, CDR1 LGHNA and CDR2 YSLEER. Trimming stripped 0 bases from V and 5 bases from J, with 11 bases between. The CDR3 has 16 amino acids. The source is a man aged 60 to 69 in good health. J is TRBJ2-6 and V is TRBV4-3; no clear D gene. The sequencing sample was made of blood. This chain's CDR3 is CASSQDLNRRANVLTF. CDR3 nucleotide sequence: TGCGCCAGCAGCCAAGATTTAAATCGTCGGGCCAACGTCCTGACTTTC.